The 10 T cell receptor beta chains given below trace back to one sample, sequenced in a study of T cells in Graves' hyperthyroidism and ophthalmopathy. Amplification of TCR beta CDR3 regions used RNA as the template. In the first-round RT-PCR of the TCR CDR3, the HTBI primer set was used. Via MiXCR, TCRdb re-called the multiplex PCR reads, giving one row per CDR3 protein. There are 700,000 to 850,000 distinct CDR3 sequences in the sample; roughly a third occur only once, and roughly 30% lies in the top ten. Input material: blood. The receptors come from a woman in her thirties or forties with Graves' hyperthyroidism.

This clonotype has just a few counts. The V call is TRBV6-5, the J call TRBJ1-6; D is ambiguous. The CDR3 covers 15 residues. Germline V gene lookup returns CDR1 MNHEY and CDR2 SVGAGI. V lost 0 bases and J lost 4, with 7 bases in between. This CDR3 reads CASSYSSSYNSPLHF. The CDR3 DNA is TGTGCCAGCAGTTACTCGAGTTCGTATAATTCACCCCTCCACTTT.

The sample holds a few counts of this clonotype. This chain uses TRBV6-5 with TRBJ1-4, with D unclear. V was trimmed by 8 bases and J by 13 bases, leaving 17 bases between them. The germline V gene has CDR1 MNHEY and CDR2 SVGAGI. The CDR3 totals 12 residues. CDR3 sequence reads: CASGFDVSTLFF. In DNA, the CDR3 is TGTGCCAGCGGGTTCGACGTTAGCACACTGTTTTTT.

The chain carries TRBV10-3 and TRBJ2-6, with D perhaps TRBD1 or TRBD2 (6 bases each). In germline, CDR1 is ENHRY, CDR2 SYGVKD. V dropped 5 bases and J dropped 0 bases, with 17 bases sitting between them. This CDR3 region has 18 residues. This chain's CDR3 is CAISYQGWRGSGANVLTF. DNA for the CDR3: TGTGCCATCAGTTACCAGGGGTGGCGGGGCTCTGGGGCCAACGTCCTGACTTTC.

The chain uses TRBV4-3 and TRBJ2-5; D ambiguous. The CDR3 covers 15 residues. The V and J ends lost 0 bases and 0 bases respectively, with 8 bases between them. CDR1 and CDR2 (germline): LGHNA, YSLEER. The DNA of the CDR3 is TGCGCCAGCAGCCAAGATGTTTCGGACCAAGAGACCCAGTACTTC. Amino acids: CASSQDVSDQETQYF.

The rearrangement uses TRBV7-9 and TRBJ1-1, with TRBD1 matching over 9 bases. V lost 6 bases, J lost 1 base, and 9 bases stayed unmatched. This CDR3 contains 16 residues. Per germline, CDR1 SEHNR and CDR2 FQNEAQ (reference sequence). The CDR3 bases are TGTGCCAGCAGTGCGAGGACAGGGGTGAGGAACACTGAAGCTTTCTTT. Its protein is CASSARTGVRNTEAFF.

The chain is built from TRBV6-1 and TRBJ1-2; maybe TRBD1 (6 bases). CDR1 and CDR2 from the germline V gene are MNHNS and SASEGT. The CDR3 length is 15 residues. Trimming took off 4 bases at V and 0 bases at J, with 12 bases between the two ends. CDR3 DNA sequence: TGTGCCAGCAGTGCCGGGACAAGAGCTAACTATGGCTACACCTTC. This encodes CASSAGTRANYGYTF.

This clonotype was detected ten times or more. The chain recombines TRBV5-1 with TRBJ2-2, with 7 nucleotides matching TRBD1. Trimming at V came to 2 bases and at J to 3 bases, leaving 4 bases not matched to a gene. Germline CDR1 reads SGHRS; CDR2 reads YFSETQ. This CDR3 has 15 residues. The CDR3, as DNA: TGCGCCAGCAGCTTCAGGACAGGAGACACCGGGGAGCTGTTTTTT. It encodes CASSFRTGDTGELFF.

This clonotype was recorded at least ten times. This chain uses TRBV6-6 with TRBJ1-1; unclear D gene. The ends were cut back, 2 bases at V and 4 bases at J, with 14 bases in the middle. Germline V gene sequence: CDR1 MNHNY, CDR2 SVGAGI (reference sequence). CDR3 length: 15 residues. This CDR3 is CASSYVKGSGTEAFF. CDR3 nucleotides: TGTGCCAGCAGTTACGTCAAGGGAAGCGGCACTGAAGCTTTCTTT.

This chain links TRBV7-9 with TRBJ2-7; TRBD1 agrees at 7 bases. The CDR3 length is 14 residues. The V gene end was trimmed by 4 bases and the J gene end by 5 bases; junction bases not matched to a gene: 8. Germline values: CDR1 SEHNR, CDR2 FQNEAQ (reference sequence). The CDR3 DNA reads TGTGCCAGCAGCTCACAGGGGTCACTCGACGAGCAGTACTTC. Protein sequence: CASSSQGSLDEQYF.

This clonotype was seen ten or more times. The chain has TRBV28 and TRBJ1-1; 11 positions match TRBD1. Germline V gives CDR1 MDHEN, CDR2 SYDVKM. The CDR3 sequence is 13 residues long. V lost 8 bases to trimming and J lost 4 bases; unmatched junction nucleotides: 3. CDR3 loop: CASEGTGGTEAFF. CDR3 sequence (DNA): TGTGCCAGCGAAGGGACAGGGGGCACTGAAGCTTTCTTT.